The present TCR beta chain was sequenced within a study of T cell repertoires in cytomegalovirus infection. Study-level results: Ex vivo, HLA-C-restricted CMV-specific TCR beta clonotypes prevailed over the rest of the response.

V was shortened by 4 bases and J by 6 bases, with 10 bases between the two germline ends. The CDR3 runs to 13 residues. The germline gives CDR1 SGDLS, CDR2 YYNGEE. Using its own MiXCR run on the reads, TCRdb lists one record per CDR3 protein. The table shows 650,000 to 900,000 distinct CDR3 sequences, with over 25% occurring only once. Comments on this clonotype: Its antigen is unidentified.

The source is a human donor in good health (CMV status not recorded). Some clones in this sample may be carry-over from other donors' samples. Sequencing used cultured CD8+ T cells from PBMCs, obtained from culture after CMV antigen stimulation. The rearrangement uses TRBV9 and TRBJ2-2, with a possible D match to TRBD2 (5 bases). CDR3 protein: CASSPGKAGELFF. The CDR3 DNA reads TGTGCCAGCAGCCCCGGGAAGGCCGGGGAGCTGTTTTTT. Together with reference TRBV9 and TRBJ2-2, the CDR3 gives the full variable domain: DSGVTQTPKHLITATGQRVTLRCSPRSGDLSVYWYQQSLDQGLQFLIQYYNGEERAKGNILERFSAQQFPDLHSELNLSSLELGDSALYFCASSPGKAGELFFGEGSRLTVL.